This T cell receptor (beta chain) came from a study of blood T cell repertoires in COVID-19. Study in general: From T cells, B-cell-depleted T cells, or PBMCs came the material, which was cDNA or gDNA.

Original methodology: It was from reference gene primer amplification that nucleated cell counts were estimated. Repertoires were generated with immunoSEQ multiplex PCR, while TCRdb's copy carries only in-frame clones and drops some. That table gives V, J and clone size, and the DNA gave D and trimming. The sample includes 330,000 or so clones, more than 75% of them seen just once. In assigning cohorts, the study relied on participant-reported clinical history. Recovered status applied to Cohort 3 donors who had two consecutive negative PCRs. It also applied to those with clearance or with symptom resolution. Germline trimming cut 4 bases from V and 3 bases from J; bases unmatched to any gene: 4. This CDR3 comprises 15 residues. The germline V gene has CDR1 SNHLY and CDR2 FYNNEI.

The sequence was obtained from a woman in her 30s who had recovered from COVID-19. Material for sequencing was PBMCs or T cells enriched from blood (not recorded which). V is TRBV2 and J is TRBJ1-5, with 9 bases aligning to TRBD1. The CDR3 sequence is CASSVGQGNNQPQHF. In nucleotides, the CDR3 is TGTGCCAGCAGTGTAGGACAGGGGAACAATCAGCCCCAGCATTTT. Filled out from reference TRBV2 and TRBJ1-5, the complete variable domain reads EPEVTQTPSHQVTQMGQEVILRCVPISNHLYFYWYRQILGQKVEFLVSFYNNEISEKSEIFDDQFSVERPDGSNFTLKIRSTKLEDSAMYFCASSVGQGNNQPQHFGDGTRLSIL.